This T cell receptor beta chain is drawn from a study of blood T cell repertoires in COVID-19. Study as a whole: COVID-19 samples, acute and convalescent, were from the United States, Italy and Spain.

Per the original data handling: The assay estimated nucleated cells by amplifying reference gene primers. Method: immunoSEQ multiplex PCR; TCRdb's copy keeps in-frame clones and lacks some. V and J calls and clone size are copied from that table; D and trimming were computed from the DNA. The data hold hundreds of thousands of clones, with less than 90% observed a single time. Patients from Seattle were sampled longitudinally, starting during active infection. V was clipped by 2 bases and J by 6 bases; unmatched bases: 11. Germline V gene data show CDR1 as SSHAT and CDR2 as FNYEAQ (reference sequence). The CDR3 contains 17 residues.

The chain joins TRBV7-7 to TRBJ2-2, with TRBD1 identical over 8 bases. This sequence was found in a woman aged 60-75 years with COVID-19, enrolled during active disease. Sequencing input: peripheral blood. The CDR3 spells CASSLTSGQGYSGELFF. CDR3 bases: TGTGCCAGCAGCTTAACCTCCGGACAGGGATACTCCGGGGAGCTGTTTTTT.